This T cell receptor beta chain was sequenced for a study of OX40 agonist ivuxolimab in advanced cancers. At the level of the study: Dose-escalation cases comprised hepatocellular carcinoma, melanoma, renal cell or head and neck cancer. Study-wide results and caveats: At doses 0.1 to 3.0 mg/kg, CD4+ and CD8+ clones expanded. Antigen targets of the expanded peripheral T cells went undetermined.

Trimming removed 5 bases from V and 0 bases from J, with 11 bases in between. The V gene's germline CDR1 is MNHEY and CDR2 SVGAGI. This CDR3 spans 14 amino acids. The assay was immunoSEQ multiplex PCR, and TCRdb's table has in-frame clones only and misses some. The sample lists around 95,000 clones; roughly 90% were seen once. It was autoimmune disease history or systemic immunosuppression that excluded patients. Turning to this clone: Its specificity is not known.

The source was CD4+ or CD8+ T cells sorted from blood, collected in a trial of the OX40 agonist ivuxolimab. The receptor was isolated from an adult with an advanced solid tumor such as melanoma, head and neck, liver or kidney cancer. This sequence joins TRBV6-5 and TRBJ2-7, with TRBD1 as a possible D gene (6 bases). The CDR3 loop reads CASSTGLLSYEQYF. CDR3 nucleotides: TGTGCCAGCAGTACAGGGTTACTCTCCTACGAGCAGTACTTC.